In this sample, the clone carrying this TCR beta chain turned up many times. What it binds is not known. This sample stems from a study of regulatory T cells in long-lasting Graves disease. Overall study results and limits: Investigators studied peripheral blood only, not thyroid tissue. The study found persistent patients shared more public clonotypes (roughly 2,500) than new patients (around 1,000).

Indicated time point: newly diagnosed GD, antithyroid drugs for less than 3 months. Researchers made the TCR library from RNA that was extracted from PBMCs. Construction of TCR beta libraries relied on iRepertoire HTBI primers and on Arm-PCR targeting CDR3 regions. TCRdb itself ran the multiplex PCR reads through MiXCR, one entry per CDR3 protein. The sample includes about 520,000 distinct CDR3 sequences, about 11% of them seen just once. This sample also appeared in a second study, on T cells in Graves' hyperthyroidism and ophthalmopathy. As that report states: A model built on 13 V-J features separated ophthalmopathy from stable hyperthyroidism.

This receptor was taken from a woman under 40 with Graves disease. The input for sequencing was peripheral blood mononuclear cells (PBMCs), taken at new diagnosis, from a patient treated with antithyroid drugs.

The CDR3 nucleotides are TGTGCCAGCAGCCAAAACAGGGCTGGAAACACCATATATTTT. Translating it yields CASSQNRAGNTIYF. The chain is built from TRBV11-2 and TRBJ1-3, with a possible D match to TRBD1 (6 bases). There are 14 residues in the CDR3. With 5 bases removed from V and 2 bases from J, the gap between germline ends came to 10 bases. The germline CDR1 and CDR2 sequences are SGHAT and FQNNGV.